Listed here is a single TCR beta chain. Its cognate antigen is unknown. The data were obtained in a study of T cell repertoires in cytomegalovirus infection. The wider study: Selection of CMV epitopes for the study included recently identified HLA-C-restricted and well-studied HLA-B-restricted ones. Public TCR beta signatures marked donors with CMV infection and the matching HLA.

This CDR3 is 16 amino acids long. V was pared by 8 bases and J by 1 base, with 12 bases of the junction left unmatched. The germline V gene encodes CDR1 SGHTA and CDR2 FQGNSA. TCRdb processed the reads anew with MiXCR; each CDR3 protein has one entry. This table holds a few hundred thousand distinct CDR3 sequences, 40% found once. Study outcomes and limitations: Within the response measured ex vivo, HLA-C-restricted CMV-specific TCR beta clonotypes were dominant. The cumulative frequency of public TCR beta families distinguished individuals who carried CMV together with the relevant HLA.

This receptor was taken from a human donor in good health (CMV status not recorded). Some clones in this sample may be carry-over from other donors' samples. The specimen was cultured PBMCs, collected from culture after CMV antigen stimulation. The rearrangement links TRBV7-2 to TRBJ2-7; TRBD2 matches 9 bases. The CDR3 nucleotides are TGTGCCAGCCGTTTAGCGGGAGATAAGAGGTCCTACGAGCAGTACTTC. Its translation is CASRLAGDKRSYEQYF.